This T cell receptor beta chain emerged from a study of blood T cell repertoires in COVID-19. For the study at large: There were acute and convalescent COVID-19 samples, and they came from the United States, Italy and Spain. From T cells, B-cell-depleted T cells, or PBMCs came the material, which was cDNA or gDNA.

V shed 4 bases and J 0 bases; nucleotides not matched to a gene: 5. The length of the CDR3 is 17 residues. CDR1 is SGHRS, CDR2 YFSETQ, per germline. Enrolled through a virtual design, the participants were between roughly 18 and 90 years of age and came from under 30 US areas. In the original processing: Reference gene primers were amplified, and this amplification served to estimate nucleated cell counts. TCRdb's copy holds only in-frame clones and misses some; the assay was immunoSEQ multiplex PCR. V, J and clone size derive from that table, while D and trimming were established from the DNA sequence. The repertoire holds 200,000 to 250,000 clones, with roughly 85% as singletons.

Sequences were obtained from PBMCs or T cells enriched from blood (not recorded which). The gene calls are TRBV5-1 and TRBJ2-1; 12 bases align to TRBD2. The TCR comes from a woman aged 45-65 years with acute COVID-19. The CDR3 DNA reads TGCGCCAGCAGCCTAGGACTAGCGGGAAACTCCTACAATGAGCAGTTCTTC. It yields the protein CASSLGLAGNSYNEQFF.